This is a list of T cell receptor beta chains from one sample in a study of memory CD4+ T cells and cytomegalovirus serostatus. Repertoires were generated with immunoSEQ multiplex PCR, while TCRdb's copy carries only in-frame clones and drops some. The table has 45,000 to 55,000 clones, around 77% seen once; the top ten hold roughly 1.7%. Sequencing was carried out using memory CD4+ T cells from blood. These receptors were obtained from an adult in good health and CMV-seronegative. Both conserved end residues are part of each CDR3. The D gene is left open where the match is weak. Not all rows give a size; the values are once, few, many and, for expanded clones, a class.

>TRBV1|TRBJ2-7|medium-sized|NA
TGCACCAGCAGCCTCACAGGGGGAGCGCTCTACGCGGTACGACCCGAGCAGTACTTC
CTSSLTGGALYAVRPEQYF
>TRBV5-6|TRBJ2-5|NA|NA
TGTGCCAGCAGCTTCAGTACAACACCGCTCAGGGGAGCGGGAGAGACCCAGTACTTC
CASSFSTTPLRGAGETQYF
>TRBV5-1|TRBJ1-1|medium-sized|NA
TGCGCCAGCAGCTACGGATCGGGGGCTCTCATGAACACTGAAGCTTTCTTT
CASSYGSGALMNTEAFF
>TRBV28|TRBJ2-7|NA|TRBD2
TGTGCCAGCCCGTCTCCGGGAGGACGGGAGCAGTACTTC
CASPSPGGREQYF
>TRBV28|TRBJ1-2|NA|TRBD1
TGTGCCAGCAGACGACAGGGTTCCTCAAACTATGGCTACACCTTC
CASRRQGSSNYGYTF
>TRBV28|TRBJ2-5|NA|TRBD1
TGTGCCAGCAGTACCAGACAGGGGGCGCGGGAGACCCAGTACTTC
CASSTRQGARETQYF
>TRBV6-5|TRBJ1-3|NA|NA
TGTGCCAGCATCCGACACGTCTCTGGAAACACCATATATTTT
CASIRHVSGNTIYF
>TRBV7-9|TRBJ2-7|NA|NA
TGTGCCAGCAGCTTTTCCGACGGGCGCTACGAGCAGTACTTC
CASSFSDGRYEQYF
>TRBV7-2|TRBJ2-7|NA|NA
TGTGCCAGCAGCCGGGACCCAGGCTACGAGCAGTACTTC
CASSRDPGYEQYF
>TRBV30|TRBJ1-1|few|NA
TGTGCCTGGAGTGCTCCGAACACTGAAGCTTTCTTT
CAWSAPNTEAFF
>TRBV7-9|TRBJ2-2|NA|NA
TGTGCCAGCAGCCCGTCGGGCAGGATGGACACCGGGGAGCTGTTTTTT
CASSPSGRMDTGELFF
>TRBV5-6|TRBJ1-1|NA|NA
TGTGCCAGCAGCTTGGCCGGGACGGGGAATTCTGAAGCTTTCTTT
CASSLAGTGNSEAFF
>TRBV7-2|TRBJ2-6|NA|TRBD1
TGTGCCAGCAGCTTAGTAGGGGGCGCCCTCTCTGGGGCCAACGTCCTGACTTTC
CASSLVGGALSGANVLTF
>TRBV27|TRBJ2-5|NA|NA
TGTGCCAGCAGCGAGTTCCGCGGAGGGGGTGGGGAGACCCAGTACTTC
CASSEFRGGGGETQYF
>TRBV28|TRBJ1-2|NA|TRBD1
TGTGCCAGCAGTATAACCGGGACAGGGGGTTATGGCTACACCTTC
CASSITGTGGYGYTF
>TRBV29-1|TRBJ1-3|NA|NA
TGCAGCGTTGCTGACGGGGGCGGTGGAAACACCATATATTTT
CSVADGGGGNTIYF
>TRBV7-2|TRBJ1-2|few|TRBD1
TGTGCCAGCAGCTCAGACAGGGTTTCACAGCATGGCTACACCTTC
CASSSDRVSQHGYTF
>TRBV7-8|TRBJ2-2|NA|NA
TGTGCCAGCAGCGCTGCCGGGGGGAACACCGGGGAGCTGTTTTTT
CASSAAGGNTGELFF
>TRBV18|TRBJ1-5|NA|NA
TGTGCCAGCTCACTACAGGGTCACAATCAGCCCCAGCATTTT
CASSLQGHNQPQHF
>TRBV5-4|TRBJ2-7|few|NA
TGTGCCAGCAGCTTGCCCTCCTACGAGCAGTACTTC
CASSLPSYEQYF
>TRBV19|TRBJ1-5|NA|NA
TGTGCCAGTATGCGCCCTTTAACAGGAGGCAATCAGCCCCAGCATTTT
CASMRPLTGGNQPQHF
>TRBV10-2|TRBJ1-2|NA|TRBD1
TGCGCCAGCAGTGAGGCAGGGGGCCCCTCTATCTATGGCTACACCTTC
CASSEAGGPSIYGYTF
>TRBV7-9|TRBJ2-7|NA|TRBD2
TGTGCCAGCAGTCTCACCGGCGGGAGGGCCTACGAGCAGTACTTC
CASSLTGGRAYEQYF
>TRBV6-1|TRBJ1-2|NA|NA
TGTGCCAGCAGTGAAAGTGGTTCCCGGAGCGGCTACACCTTC
CASSESGSRSGYTF
>TRBV19|TRBJ1-3|NA|NA
TGTGCCAGTAGTAACGGGGCCCTCTCTGGAAACACCATATATTTT
CASSNGALSGNTIYF
>TRBV5-5|TRBJ1-2|NA|NA
TGTGCCAGCAGCTTAACGGGCGGGTCGGGCTACACCTTC
CASSLTGGSGYTF
>TRBV27|TRBJ1-2|NA|NA
TGTGCCAGCAGTTATGATCGGTGGGGCCTCTATGGCTACACCTTC
CASSYDRWGLYGYTF
>TRBV6-1|TRBJ1-3|NA|NA
TGTGCCAGCAGTGGAGGACCTTTGGTCTCTGGAAACACCATATATTTT
CASSGGPLVSGNTIYF
>TRBV2|TRBJ2-5|NA|NA
TGTGCCCAGGCAAAGGAGTCCCAGGGGGAGACCCAGTACTTC
CAQAKESQGETQYF
>TRBV29-1|TRBJ1-2|few|NA
TGCAGCGTTGAGGGCAGGGGCCCAAAGGGGTATGGCTACACCTTC
CSVEGRGPKGYGYTF
>TRBV12-5|TRBJ1-5|NA|NA
TGTGCTAGTGGTTTGAGACCGTGTGGTGGGCAGGGGAGGAATCAGCCCCAGCATTTT
CASGLRPCGGQGRNQPQHF
>TRBV29-1|TRBJ2-7|NA|NA
TGCAGCGTTCGCCTGTCTCACTACGAGCAGTACTTC
CSVRLSHYEQYF
>TRBV28|TRBJ2-5|few|TRBD1
TGTGCCAGCAGTTTCCGCCGGGACAGGATGACGGATCCTCAAGAGACCCAGTACTTC
CASSFRRDRMTDPQETQYF
>TRBV29-1|TRBJ2-7|NA|NA
TGCAGCGTTACCCGAGATGGGGACCTGACGTACTTC
CSVTRDGDLTYF
>TRBV9|TRBJ1-4|few|NA
TGTGCCAGCAGCGTTCAGGGAGGAATTGGTGAAAAACTGTTTTTT
CASSVQGGIGEKLFF
>TRBV4-1|TRBJ1-6|NA|TRBD1
TGCGCCAGCAGCCGAGGACAGGGTGGCAATTCACCCCTCCACTTT
CASSRGQGGNSPLHF
>TRBV4-3|TRBJ2-7|NA|TRBD1
TGCGCCAGCAGCCAAACAGGGGGCTACGAGCAGTACTTC
CASSQTGGYEQYF
>TRBV5-4|TRBJ2-7|NA|TRBD1
TGTGCCAGCAGCTCCGACAGGGGCCCATCCTACGAGCAGTACTTC
CASSSDRGPSYEQYF
>TRBV15|TRBJ2-2|NA|NA
TGTGCCACCAGCAGAGATATAGGGGCGTACACCGGGGAGCTGTTTTTT
CATSRDIGAYTGELFF
>TRBV7-3|TRBJ1-4|NA|NA
TGTGCCAGCAGCCCCGGACGTGCAACTAATGAAAAACTGTTTTTT
CASSPGRATNEKLFF
>TRBV28|TRBJ2-5|NA|TRBD1
TGTGCCAGCAGTTCCATGGACAGGGGGCGCCCAGAGACCCAGTACTTC
CASSSMDRGRPETQYF
>TRBV9|TRBJ2-3|NA|NA
TGTGCCAGCAGCGTACAACCTAGCACAGATACGCAGTATTTT
CASSVQPSTDTQYF
>TRBV5-6|TRBJ2-3|few|NA
TGTGCCAGCAGCTTTCCCACCCGCACAGATACGCAGTATTTT
CASSFPTRTDTQYF
>TRBV4-3|TRBJ2-1|NA|NA
TGCGCCAGCAGCCAAGAATCTAATGAGCAGTTCTTC
CASSQESNEQFF
>TRBV6-5|TRBJ2-5|NA|NA
TGTGCCAGCAGTTACGGAGGGACCGAGGGAGAGACCCAGTACTTC
CASSYGGTEGETQYF
>TRBV29-1|TRBJ2-7|NA|NA
TGCAGCGTTGAACTTCAGGGGAGCGAGCAGTACTTC
CSVELQGSEQYF
>TRBV9|TRBJ2-5|NA|TRBD1
TGTGCCAGCAGCTCCGGGGACAGGATGCAAGAGACCCAGTACTTC
CASSSGDRMQETQYF
>TRBV28|TRBJ2-1|NA|TRBD2
TGTGCCAGCATCGGATTCGGGACTAGCGGGAGCACTGAGCAGTTCTTC
CASIGFGTSGSTEQFF
>TRBV27|TRBJ2-6|NA|TRBD1
TGTGCCAGCAAACCAGGACAGGGTCTACCCGGGGCCAACGTCCTGACTTTC
CASKPGQGLPGANVLTF